The T cell receptor (beta chain) described here comes from a study of sequential checkpoint blockade in melanoma. The study's findings and limits: Pretreatment TIL clonality tracked with response in the nivolumab-first arm.

Treatment indicated: randomized to nivolumab then ipilimumab (arm A) or the reverse (arm B). The V gene end was trimmed by 8 bases and the J gene end by 5 bases; junction bases not matched to a gene: 10. The length of the CDR3 is 15 residues. In germline, CDR1 is SGHNT, CDR2 YENEEA. Generated by immunoSEQ multiplex PCR, the TCRdb table keeps only in-frame clones and is missing some. The table lists about 5,100 clones, less than 20% of them singletons. Regarding this clone: The antigen is undetermined.

The V gene is TRBV11-3, the J gene TRBJ2-5; 11 nucleotides agree with TRBD1. The material sequenced was tumor tissue (inferred from file names), taken from a patient given nivolumab and ipilimumab in sequence. The source of this sequence is a human donor with melanoma. The CDR3 protein is CASSSRTGGMETQYF. The CDR3 DNA reads as TGTGCCAGCTCCTCCCGGACAGGGGGCATGGAGACCCAGTACTTC. Complete variable domain (other parts from reference TRBV11-3 and TRBJ2-5): EAGVVQSPRYKIIEKKQPVAFWCNPISGHNTLYWYLQNLGQGPELLIRYENEEAVDDSQLPKDRFSAERLKGVDSTLKIQPAELGDSAVYLCASSSRTGGMETQYFGPGTRLLVL.